These 27 T cell receptor beta chains were sequenced from one sample in a study of OX40 agonist ivuxolimab in advanced cancers. TCRdb keeps only in-frame clones here, not all; method: immunoSEQ multiplex PCR. The repertoire holds about 30,000 clones, with about 74% as singletons. This sample comprised CD4+ or CD8+ T cells sorted from blood, obtained in a trial of the OX40 agonist ivuxolimab. The receptors were gathered from an adult with an advanced solid tumor such as melanoma, head and neck, liver or kidney cancer.

This sequence joins TRBV9 and TRBJ2-2; TRBD2 agrees at 7 bases. The CDR3 consists of 14 residues. Germline V gene data show CDR1 as SGDLS and CDR2 as YYNGEE. J lost 5 bases, V lost 3 bases, and 4 bases had no gene match. The chain's CDR3 is CASSAGTTTGELFF. The DNA for the CDR3 is TGTGCCAGCAGCGCCGGGACTACTACCGGGGAGCTGTTTTTT.

The J gene is TRBJ2-3, the V gene TRBV9; 9 positions match TRBD1. Germline CDR1 SGDLS, CDR2 YYNGEE. The CDR3 runs 16 residues. The V gene end was trimmed by 0 bases and the J gene end by 5 bases; junction bases not matched to a gene: 7. The CDR3 region is CASSVGTGVIGDTQYF. The DNA of the CDR3 is TGTGCCAGCAGCGTAGGGACAGGGGTCATAGGAGATACGCAGTATTTT.

This chain connects TRBV5-5 to TRBJ2-7; D perhaps matches TRBD1 (6 bases). There are 16 residues in the CDR3. Germline CDR1 is SGHKS and CDR2 is YYEKEE (reference sequence). The V end was cut by 4 bases, the J end by 0 bases, with 17 bases between. The CDR3 sequence is CASSQDPAQGSYEQYF. The DNA for the CDR3 is TGTGCCAGCAGCCAAGACCCGGCACAGGGCTCCTACGAGCAGTACTTC. The whole variable domain, filled in from reference TRBV5-5 and TRBJ2-7, reads DAGVTQSPTHLIKTRGQQVTLRCSPISGHKSVSWYQQVLGQGPQFIFQYYEKEERGRGNFPDRFSARQFPNYSSELNVNALLLGDSALYLCASSQDPAQGSYEQYFGPGTRLTVT.

This clone occurred a few times. V is TRBV4-1 and J is TRBJ1-6, with a possible D match to TRBD1 (5 bases). This CDR3 is built from 14 residues. Trimming removed 2 bases at V and 6 bases at J, with 8 bases between. Germline CDR1 and CDR2: MGHRA and YSYEKL. As DNA, the CDR3 is TGCGCCAGCAGCCAACGGGGGGTTAATTCACCCCTCCACTTT. Its translation is CASSQRGVNSPLHF.

The rearrangement uses TRBV19 and TRBJ2-5; possibly TRBD2 for D (5 bases). Trimming shortened V by 11 bases and J by 4 bases, and 11 bases separated the two germline ends. CDR1 LNHDA and CDR2 SQIVND come from the germline V gene (reference sequence). This CDR3 contains 11 residues. DNA for the CDR3: TGTGCCGGAGGTTGGGGAGAGACCCAGTACTTC. This gives the protein CAGGWGETQYF.

CDR3 sequence (DNA): TGTGCCAGCTCACCACCCGCAGATGGAGATACGCAGTATTTT. Its protein product is CASSPPADGDTQYF. This chain links TRBV18 with TRBJ2-3; D not certain. The germline V gene encodes CDR1 KGHSH and CDR2 LQKENI. V lost 0 bases and J 5 bases, leaving 9 bases between the germline ends. CDR3 length equals 14 residues. Full variable domain (remainder filled in from reference TRBV18 and TRBJ2-3): NAGVMQNPRHLVRRRGQEARLRCSPMKGHSHVYWYRQLPEEGLKFMVYLQKENIIDESGMPKERFSAEFPKEGPSILRIQQVVRGDSAAYFCASSPPADGDTQYFGPGTRLTVL.

The chain recombines TRBV5-1 with TRBJ2-2; 8 bases agree with TRBD1. V was clipped by 4 bases and J by 6 bases; unmatched bases: 2. The length of the CDR3 is 13 residues. CDR1 SGHRS and CDR2 YFSETQ come from the germline V gene. CDR3 bases: TGCGCCAGCAGCGAACAGGGGGCCGGGGAGCTGTTTTTT. Its translation: CASSEQGAGELFF.

The genes are TRBV2 and TRBJ1-1; no firm D call. The V and J ends lost 7 bases and 2 bases respectively, with 11 bases between them. Germline CDR1 reads SNHLY; CDR2 reads FYNNEI. The CDR3 contains 13 residues. The chain's CDR3 is CASTITENTEAFF. CDR3 nucleotide sequence: TGTGCCAGCACGATAACAGAAAACACTGAAGCTTTCTTT.

The CDR3 DNA is TGTGCCAGTAGTATGGCAGGGACGGCGCAAGAGACCCAGTACTTC. Translation gives CASSMAGTAQETQYF. V gene TRBV19 combines with J gene TRBJ2-5; D could derive from TRBD1 or TRBD2 (5 bases each). The V end was cut by 3 bases, the J end by 2 bases, with 13 bases between. The germline V gene encodes CDR1 LNHDA and CDR2 SQIVND (reference sequence). This CDR3 has 15 residues.

The V call is TRBV10-2, the J call TRBJ1-6; weak D call: TRBD1 (5 bases). Germline lookup yields CDR1 WSHSY and CDR2 SAAADI. V lost 4 bases, J lost 10 bases, and 20 bases lay in between. The CDR3 extends over 16 amino acids. CDR3 in DNA: TGCGCCAGCAGTGTGGGGATTTCAGGGCAACGCTCACCCCTCCACTTT. Translating gives CASSVGISGQRSPLHF.

The J gene is TRBJ1-5, the V gene TRBV10-3; D is uncertain. The V end was cut by 3 bases, the J end by 6 bases, with 6 bases between. There are 12 residues in the CDR3. Per the germline V gene, CDR1 is ENHRY and CDR2 is SYGVKD. In DNA form, the CDR3 reads TGTGCCATCAGTGAAGGCGGTCAGCCCCAGCATTTT. Translating it yields CAISEGGQPQHF.

J is TRBJ2-3 and V is TRBV6-5; D possibly corresponds to TRBD2 (5 bases). The CDR3 spans 14 residues. The V gene lost 6 bases and the J gene lost 3 bases, with 13 bases spanning the gap. Per the germline V gene, CDR1 is MNHEY and CDR2 is SVGAGI. The DNA of the CDR3 is TGTGCCAGCAGGAGGGAGATTAGGACAGATACGCAGTATTTT. It specifies CASRREIRTDTQYF.

This clone occurred a few times. V gene TRBV9 combines with J gene TRBJ1-1, with D maybe TRBD1 (5 bases). The CDR3 contains 14 residues. Per the germline V gene, CDR1 is SGDLS and CDR2 is YYNGEE. The V end was cut by 2 bases, the J end by 1 base, with 9 bases between. CDR3 sequence: CASSVSQGNTEAFF. The CDR3 nucleotides are TGTGCCAGCAGCGTTAGTCAGGGGAACACTGAAGCTTTCTTT.

V and J are TRBV7-6 and TRBJ2-5, with 12 bases fitting TRBD1. This CDR3 has 17 amino acids. Trimming cost V 5 bases and J 5 bases; bases outside gene matches: 12. Germline CDR1 and CDR2: SGHVS and FNYEAQ. CDR3: CASSLSGTGGWWETQYF. CDR3 DNA sequence: TGTGCCAGCAGCCTATCCGGGACAGGGGGCTGGTGGGAGACCCAGTACTTC.

J is TRBJ2-7 and V is TRBV5-1; no firm D call. Trimming shortened V by 0 bases and J by 3 bases, and 13 bases separated the two germline ends. The CDR3 covers 15 residues. Germline V gene data show CDR1 as SGHRS and CDR2 as YFSETQ. CDR3 DNA: TGCGCCAGCAGCTTGGTGACTGACCCCCTCTACGAGCAGTACTTC. The encoded protein is CASSLVTDPLYEQYF. The whole variable domain, remainder taken from reference TRBV5-1 and TRBJ2-7, is KAGVTQTPRYLIKTRGQQVTLSCSPISGHRSVSWYQQTPGQGLQFLFEYFSETQRNKGNFPGRFSGRQFSNSRSEMNVSTLELGDSALYLCASSLVTDPLYEQYFGPGTRLTVT.

This clone was recorded once. V is TRBV4-1 and J is TRBJ2-5, with 9 positions matching TRBD1. This CDR3 is built from 15 residues. Losses at the gene ends were 4 bases for V and 6 bases for J; bases not matched to a gene: 9. Germline-derived CDR1 and CDR2 are MGHRA and YSYEKL. The CDR3 DNA is TGCGCCAGCAGCCGACAGGGGGGCGATTTTAAGACCCAGTACTTC. Its translation: CASSRQGGDFKTQYF.

By proportion, this clone is medium-sized. The rearrangement uses TRBV28 and TRBJ1-2; D unclear. Trimming stripped 4 bases from V and 5 bases from J, with 5 bases between. Germline V gene data show CDR1 as MDHEN and CDR2 as SYDVKM. The CDR3 has 11 residues. In nucleotides, the CDR3 is TGTGCCAGCAGTTCCAGATATGGCTACACCTTC. Translation: CASSSRYGYTF.

The chain links TRBV7-8 to TRBJ1-2; D not resolved. Per germline, CDR1 SGHVS and CDR2 FQNEAQ. The CDR3 runs to 14 residues. Trimming stripped 1 base from V and 1 base from J, with 7 bases between. CDR3 sequence reads: CASSLEESNYGYTF. Here the CDR3 DNA reads TGTGCCAGCAGCTTAGAGGAGAGTAACTATGGCTACACCTTC.

The chain joins TRBV2 to TRBJ2-7; possibly TRBD1 or TRBD2 for D (5 bases each). V was pared by 6 bases and J by 8 bases, with 23 bases between. Germline lookup yields CDR1 SNHLY and CDR2 FYNNEI. The CDR3 consists of 15 residues. In nucleotides, the CDR3 is TGTGCCAGCAGCGCCGAGCCGACAACAGGAGGCCAGCAGTACTTC. Translating it yields CASSAEPTTGGQQYF. The full variable domain, with the rest looked up from reference TRBV2 and TRBJ2-7, is EPEVTQTPSHQVTQMGQEVILRCVPISNHLYFYWYRQILGQKVEFLVSFYNNEISEKSEIFDDQFSVERPDGSNFTLKIRSTKLEDSAMYFCASSAEPTTGGQQYFGPGTRLTVT.

The chain uses TRBV5-1 and TRBJ1-3; no clear D gene. Germline V CDR1 and CDR2: SGHRS, YFSETQ. The CDR3 runs to 14 residues. V was shortened by 2 bases and J by 5 bases, with 11 bases between the two germline ends. CDR3 nucleotides: TGCGCCAGCAGCTTAGATGTACAGCGAAACACCATATATTTT. Translated: CASSLDVQRNTIYF.

The chain carries TRBV7-3 and TRBJ1-5; 10 bases fit TRBD1. Germline V gives CDR1 SGHTA, CDR2 FQGTGA. The junction had 1 base not matched to a gene; V was cut back by 4 bases and J by 7 bases. The CDR3 length is 13 residues. CDR3 in amino acids: CASSWDRGQPQHF. CDR3 DNA: TGTGCCAGCAGCTGGGACAGGGGACAGCCCCAGCATTTT.

To note about this clone: This same CDR3 is encoded by further DNA sequences in the sample. This chain connects TRBV6-1 to TRBJ2-7; D is unresolved. Trimming removed 3 bases at V and 1 base at J, with 7 bases between. This CDR3 contains 13 residues. Germline lookup yields CDR1 MNHNS and CDR2 SASEGT. The CDR3, as DNA: TGTGCCAGCAGTGAGTTCAGATCCTACGAGCAGTACTTC. The encoded protein is CASSEFRSYEQYF.

V and J are TRBV4-1 and TRBJ2-2; D uncertain. The length of the CDR3 is 16 residues. V gave up 1 base and J gave up 4 bases, with 13 bases separating them. The germline CDR1 and CDR2 sequences are MGHRA and YSYEKL. The DNA of the CDR3 is TGCGCCAGCAGCCAAGCCGATCTGGGGTTCACCGGGGAGCTGTTTTTT. It yields the protein CASSQADLGFTGELFF.

By share, this clone counts as medium-sized. The chain joins TRBV10-2 to TRBJ2-1; D unclear. The CDR3 has 12 amino acids. The V end lost 3 bases, the J end lost 6 bases, and 6 bases lay between the germline ends. Germline V gene lookup returns CDR1 WSHSY and CDR2 SAAADI. The DNA of the CDR3 is TGCGCCAGCAGTGACGGCGCCAATGAGCAGTTCTTC. Translated: CASSDGANEQFF.

J is TRBJ2-5 and V is TRBV19; D ambiguous. The CDR3 extends over 14 amino acids. Germline V CDR1 and CDR2: LNHDA, SQIVND (reference sequence). Trimming shortened V by 4 bases and J by 4 bases, and 13 bases separated the two germline ends. CDR3 nucleotides: TGTGCCAGTAGTACCTTAGGCAAGGGAGAGACCCAGTACTTC. It specifies CASSTLGKGETQYF.

V and J are TRBV10-3 and TRBJ1-6, with D hard to call. The CDR3 has 14 amino acids. Germline CDR1 and CDR2: ENHRY and SYGVKD. The V and J ends lost 4 bases and 7 bases respectively, with 11 bases between them. CDR3 amino acids: CAISVEGGNSPLHF. The CDR3 coding sequence is TGTGCCATCAGTGTTGAGGGTGGGAATTCACCCCTCCACTTT.

The chain uses TRBV29-1 and TRBJ1-2; D unresolved. This CDR3 is built from 12 residues. The germline V gene encodes CDR1 SQVTM and CDR2 ANQGSEA. V dropped 3 bases and J dropped 7 bases, with 12 bases sitting between them. The chain's CDR3 is CSVEGAERGYTF. The DNA of the CDR3 is TGCAGCGTTGAGGGTGCGGAACGTGGCTACACCTTC.